This record concerns one TCR beta chain sequence. This clonotype was picked up many times. Its antigen is unknown. Base-call qualities are not available, and no considerably larger clone is one nucleotide away. From the cysteine up to the phenylalanine, the CDR3 has a length of 13 residues. CDR3 DNA only is kept here, 39 bases in frame from base 1. From the germline V gene, CDR1 is ENHRY and CDR2 is SYGVKD. V and J lose 3 bases and 1 base, and a span of 6 bases separates them. Sequencing relied on an Illumina HiSeq 2500. Quantitative 5'-RACE with molecular barcodes was used to prepare TCR beta libraries. The original pipeline was this. Disease-linked TCR variants were identified with a new computational method built on a probabilistic model of VDJ rearrangement. TCRdb itself trimmed the public reads at Q25 with fastp, ran MiXCR and retained productive beta chains. Rows with one shared CDR3 protein collapse into an entry with the most common genes and DNA. The V and J calls, along with clone size, are taken from TCRdb and not from the paper's own processing. The sample has 450,000 to 550,000 distinct CDR3 sequences on record, 5.3% of them singletons. The ten biggest clones cover roughly 3.3% of the sample.

The data were obtained in a study of CD8 T cells in ankylosing spondylitis (TCRdb year 2017). Regarding the study in general: The study set out to find disease-linked TCR variants by profiling T cell receptor beta repertoires in ankylosing spondylitis patients and healthy donors. Peripheral blood was sampled, and synovial fluid was additionally collected from ankylosing spondylitis patients. The whole study cohort included 90 to 120 healthy donors and some 27 ankylosing spondylitis patients. On the study overall, not on this receptor specifically: Some motif variants had previously been reported in the synovial fluid and blood of reactive arthritis patients, which suggests shared mechanisms of disease initiation. The disease-linked clones were reported as significantly enriched in matched synovial fluid samples from ankylosing spondylitis patients. A TCR beta motif made up of roughly eight highly homologous amino acid variants appeared to be characteristic of blood from ankylosing spondylitis patients. The disease-linked clones had a CD8+ phenotype and were found at relatively low frequencies in peripheral blood.

Recombination joined TRBV10-3 with TRBJ1-1, with TRBD1 perhaps the D gene, on 5 matching bases. This clonotype originated in a male donor with ankylosing spondylitis. Sequencing was done on a sample of blood, either unsorted or a sorted T cell fraction (not recorded which). Here the CDR3 is given as CAISERGNTEAFF. Read as DNA, the sequence is TGTGCCATCAGTGAAAGGGGGAACACTGAAGCTTTCTTT.